This TCR beta chain came from a study of Ad26.COV2.S vaccination and SARS-CoV-2 variants. Across the study: Donor joined the COV1001 Ad26.COV2.S trial arm. Whole-study results and caveats: Comparable non-spike TCR breadth was observed in vaccine and placebo recipients. Individuals receiving vaccine had higher spike-specific TCR breadth than placebo recipients did.

V was pared by 3 bases and J by 0 bases, with 9 bases between. This CDR3 is 14 amino acids long. Germline-derived CDR1 and CDR2 are SGDLS and YYNGEE. The assay was immunoSEQ multiplex PCR, and TCRdb's table has in-frame clones only and misses some. The sample lists around 400,000 clones, 70% to 90% occurring once. Specified treatment: roughly 19 received Ad26.COV2.S at low or high dose, single or two shots; several received placebo; per-sample allocation not given. The samples date from day 63 after the first vaccine or placebo injection. As regards this clone: Its specificity is unknown.

The receptor was isolated from a person between 18 and 60 years old who received the Ad26.COV2.S COVID-19 vaccine or a placebo. The starting material was peripheral blood, obtained in a trial of Ad26.COV2.S vaccine versus placebo. V usage is TRBV9 and J usage is TRBJ1-2; D remains unclear. DNA of the CDR3: TGTGCCAGCAGCGGGAACGGTGCTAACTATGGCTACACCTTC. It is translated as CASSGNGANYGYTF.